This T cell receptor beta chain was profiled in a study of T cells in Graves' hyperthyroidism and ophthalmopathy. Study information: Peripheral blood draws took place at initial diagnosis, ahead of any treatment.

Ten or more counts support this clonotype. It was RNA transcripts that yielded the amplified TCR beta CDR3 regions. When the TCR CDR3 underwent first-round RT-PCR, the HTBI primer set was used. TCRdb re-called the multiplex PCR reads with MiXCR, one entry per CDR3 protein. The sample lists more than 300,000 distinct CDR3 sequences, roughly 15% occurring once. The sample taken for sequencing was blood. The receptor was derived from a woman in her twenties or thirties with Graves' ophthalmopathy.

CDR3 protein: CASSAGGHTDTQYF. The DNA for the CDR3 is TGTGCCAGCAGTGCGGGGGGGCACACAGATACGCAGTATTTT. V usage is TRBV6-1 and J usage is TRBJ2-3; 8 positions agree with TRBD2. J gave up 2 bases and V 4 bases, and 2 bases lay outside the gene matches. Per the germline V gene, CDR1 is MNHNS and CDR2 is SASEGT. This CDR3 has 14 residues.